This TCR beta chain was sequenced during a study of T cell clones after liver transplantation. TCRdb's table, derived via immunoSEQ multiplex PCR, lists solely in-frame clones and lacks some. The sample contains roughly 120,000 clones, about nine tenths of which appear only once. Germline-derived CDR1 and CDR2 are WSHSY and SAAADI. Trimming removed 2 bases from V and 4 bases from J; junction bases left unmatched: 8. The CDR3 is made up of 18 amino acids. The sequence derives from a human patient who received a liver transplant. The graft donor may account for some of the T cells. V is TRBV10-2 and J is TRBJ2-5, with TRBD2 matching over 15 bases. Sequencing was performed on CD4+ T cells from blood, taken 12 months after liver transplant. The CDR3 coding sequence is TGCGCCAGCAGTGAGCGATGGACTAGCGGGAGGGCGGGAGAGACCCAGTACTTC. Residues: CASSERWTSGRAGETQYF.